The rows below give T cell receptor beta chains drawn from one sample of a study of blood T cell repertoires in COVID-19. Clones were read by immunoSEQ multiplex PCR, and TCRdb kept only the in-frame ones, dropping some. This sample has under 200,000 clones, with over 80% found just once. The sequenced material came from peripheral blood. Receptors originate from a woman aged 55-75 years with acute or convalescent COVID-19. Both conserved end residues are part of each CDR3. D genes are given only for firm matches. Size is omitted from some rows. Given values are once, few, many or a class for expanded clones.

CDR3nt | CDR3aa | v_gene | d_gene | abundance | j_gene
TGTGCCAGCAGCTTAGAGGGAGATAATCAGCCCCAGCATTTT | CASSLEGDNQPQHF | TRBV11-2 | - | - | TRBJ1-5
TGCGCCAGCAGCGGACTAGCGGGGTACAATGAGCAGTTCTTC | CASSGLAGYNEQFF | TRBV5-1 | TRBD2 | - | TRBJ2-1
TGTGCCAGCAGCTTACCGGACAGGGGGAACTATGGCTACACCTTC | CASSLPDRGNYGYTF | TRBV7-9 | TRBD1 | - | TRBJ1-2
TGTGCCAGCAGCCACCCTAGGACTAGCAGCAAGACCCAGTACTTC | CASSHPRTSSKTQYF | TRBV3-1/TRBV3-2 | TRBD2 | few | TRBJ2-5
TGTGCCAGCAGCTCGGACGGGAGAGGGCTCTCCTACGAGCAGTACTTC | CASSSDGRGLSYEQYF | TRBV5-6 | - | - | TRBJ2-7
TGTGCCAGCACCATGAAGGGGGTGGGCCAAGAGACCCAGTACTTC | CASTMKGVGQETQYF | TRBV6-5 | - | - | TRBJ2-5
TGCGCCAGCAGTGCCCGAGACAGGTACACTGAAGCTTTCTTT | CASSARDRYTEAFF | TRBV10-1 | - | few | TRBJ1-1
TGTGCCAGCAGCGCGACTAGCGGGTATTACAATGAGCAGTTCTTC | CASSATSGYYNEQFF | TRBV9 | TRBD2 | - | TRBJ2-1
TGTGCCAGCAGCTTCAGGATTTATAATTCACCCCTCCACTTT | CASSFRIYNSPLHF | TRBV5-6 | - | - | TRBJ1-6
TGTGCCAGCAGTCTGTACGGGGGTCCCGGGGAGCTGTTTTTT | CASSLYGGPGELFF | TRBV6-5 | - | - | TRBJ2-2
TGTGCCAGCAGTTCCGGGACAGAAGGAAAACTGTTTTTT | CASSSGTEGKLFF | TRBV5-4 | TRBD1 | once | TRBJ1-4
TGCGCCAGCAGCCCCGGGCTAGCGAGGGATAATGAGCAGTTCTTC | CASSPGLARDNEQFF | TRBV5-1 | - | - | TRBJ2-1
TGTGCCAGCAGGACTCGCGGCCCCTATAATTCACCCCTCCACTTT | CASRTRGPYNSPLHF | TRBV27 | - | - | TRBJ1-6
TGTGCCAGCAGCTTCGGGACAGGGGGCAACACCTTC | CASSFGTGGNTF | TRBV7-2 | TRBD1 | - | TRBJ1-2
TGTGCCACCAGTGGTACTAGCGGGGGGTCCCCTGAGCAGTTCTTC | CATSGTSGGSPEQFF | TRBV24-1 | TRBD2 | - | TRBJ2-1
TGTGCCAGCAGCCCCGGGACAGTCGGAGAAAAACTGTTTTTT | CASSPGTVGEKLFF | TRBV7-9 | TRBD1 | - | TRBJ1-4
TGTGCCAGCTCGCCAGGACAGGGAGGTTTCGGAAACACCATATATTTT | CASSPGQGGFGNTIYF | TRBV18 | TRBD1 | - | TRBJ1-3
TGTGCCAGCAGCTCAAACGGACAGTACGAGCAGTACTTC | CASSSNGQYEQYF | TRBV7-2 | - | - | TRBJ2-7
TGTGCCAGCAGTACACTAAGGACAGCCGTTCATCAGCCCCAGCATTTT | CASSTLRTAVHQPQHF | TRBV6-6 | - | - | TRBJ1-5
TGTGCCAGCAGCGGGGAGGCGGGGGGGCCCTATGAGCAGTTCTTC | CASSGEAGGPYEQFF | TRBV9 | TRBD2 | few | TRBJ2-1
TGTGCCAGCAGCCCTTGGACAGGGAGAGCCAAAAACATTCAGTACTTC | CASSPWTGRAKNIQYF | TRBV5-4 | TRBD1 | - | TRBJ2-4
TGTGCCAGCAGCTTGGGGGACAGGGGCCCCCAGCATTTT | CASSLGDRGPQHF | TRBV5-4 | TRBD1 | - | TRBJ1-5
TGTGCCAGCAGTTACGGGGGGGCGCGTAATGAGCAGTTCTTC | CASSYGGARNEQFF | TRBV6-5 | - | - | TRBJ2-1
TGTGCCAGCAGTGAACGGAGGGAGCCCCAGCATTTT | CASSERREPQHF | TRBV11-2 | - | - | TRBJ1-5
TGTGCCAGCTCACCGGCCCAGGGTTTCCACGAGCAGTACTTC | CASSPAQGFHEQYF | TRBV18 | - | - | TRBJ2-7
TGCAGCGTTGTCCTAGGACAGTTGAACATTCCTGGCCACTATGGCTACACCTTC | CSVVLGQLNIPGHYGYTF | TRBV29-1 | - | - | TRBJ1-2
TGCGCCAGCAGCCCCGAGGGGACTAGCGGGGGATCCTACAATGAGCAGTTCTTC | CASSPEGTSGGSYNEQFF | TRBV5-1 | TRBD2 | once | TRBJ2-1
TGCGCCAGCAGCCAAGGGGAGGGACCCTATGGCTACACCTTC | CASSQGEGPYGYTF | TRBV4-3 | - | - | TRBJ1-2
TGTGCCTGGAATTTACTAGGAGGAAGATACGAGCAGTACTTC | CAWNLLGGRYEQYF | TRBV30 | - | few | TRBJ2-7
TGTGCCAGCAGCCCTCAGGGTGCGGGGGGGCTAGATACGCAGTATTTT | CASSPQGAGGLDTQYF | TRBV7-2 | TRBD2 | once | TRBJ2-3
TGTGCCAGTAGGACAGGGGGTTCGGGCACCGGGGAGCTGTTTTTT | CASRTGGSGTGELFF | TRBV19 | TRBD1 | - | TRBJ2-2
TGTGCCAGCAGCCCGGGACAGACAGCTAACTATGGCTACACCTTC | CASSPGQTANYGYTF | TRBV6-2/TRBV6-3 | TRBD1 | - | TRBJ1-2
TGTGCCAGTAGCGTCGACAGGGGTAGCAATCAGCCCCAGCATTTT | CASSVDRGSNQPQHF | TRBV19 | TRBD1 | - | TRBJ1-5
TGTGCCAGCAGTCGGGGAACTAATGAAAAACTGTTTTTT | CASSRGTNEKLFF | TRBV6-5 | - | - | TRBJ1-4
TGTGCCAGCAGTTACACTAGACAGGGCTACGAGCAGTACTTC | CASSYTRQGYEQYF | TRBV6-5 | TRBD1 | - | TRBJ2-7
TGTGCCAGCAGCTTAGGGCTAGCTCCTATCGTTGGGGCCAACGTCCTGACTTTC | CASSLGLAPIVGANVLTF | TRBV7-3 | - | - | TRBJ2-6
TGCGCCAGCTCGGAACGGGGGAAAAAGGGAAACACCATATATTTT | CASSERGKKGNTIYF | TRBV10-1 | - | - | TRBJ1-3